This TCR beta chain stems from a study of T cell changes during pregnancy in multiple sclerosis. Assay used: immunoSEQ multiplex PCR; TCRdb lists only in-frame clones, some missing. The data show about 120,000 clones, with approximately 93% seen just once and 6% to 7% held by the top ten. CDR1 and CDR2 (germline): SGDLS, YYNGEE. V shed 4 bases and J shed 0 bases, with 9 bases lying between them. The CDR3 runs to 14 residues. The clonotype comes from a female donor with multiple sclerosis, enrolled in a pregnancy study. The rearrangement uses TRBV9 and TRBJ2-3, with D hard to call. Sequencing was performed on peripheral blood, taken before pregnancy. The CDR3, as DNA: TGTGCCAGCAGCTTTGCGACTAGCACAGATACGCAGTATTTT. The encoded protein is CASSFATSTDTQYF.